The 2 T cell receptor beta chains below come from one sample, sequenced in a study of T cells after yellow fever vaccination. TCRdb processed the 5' RACE reads anew with MiXCR; each CDR3 protein has one entry. There are 230,000 or so distinct CDR3 sequences in the sample; approximately 3.6% occur only once, and around 19% lies in the top ten. The sample in question was PBMCs, obtained 15 days after the yellow fever booster vaccination. These receptors were collected from a man aged 18 to 29 who received the YFV17D yellow fever vaccine.

This clonotype appeared many times. This chain joins TRBV9 and TRBJ2-5; 7 bases are shared with TRBD1. Trimming removed 0 bases from V and 2 bases from J; junction bases left unmatched: 4. Germline loops: CDR1 SGDLS, CDR2 YYNGEE. The CDR3 is made up of 15 amino acids. The DNA of the CDR3 is TGTGCCAGCAGCGTAGGCCACAGGGGTCAAGAGACCCAGTACTTC. It translates to CASSVGHRGQETQYF.

This clonotype was recorded many times. The genes are TRBV28 and TRBJ2-3; D may be TRBD2 (5 bases). V lost 7 bases and J 13 bases, leaving 18 bases between the germline ends. The CDR3 runs to 12 residues. The germline V gene encodes CDR1 MDHEN and CDR2 SYDVKM. CDR3: CASTSSNHGEYF. The CDR3 DNA reads TGTGCCAGCACATCGAGTAACCACGGGGAGTATTTT.